Detailed here is one TCR beta chain. The V segment lost 0 bases and the J segment 15 bases; nucleotides outside the gene matches: 11. Germline CDR1 SGHAT, CDR2 FQDESV (reference sequence). The CDR3 sequence is 16 residues long. Patients were aged 18 to 65, had disease duration under 2 months, and had newly diagnosed hyperthyroidism. Uncontrolled infection, other autoimmune disease, pregnancy or lactation excluded patients. Diagnoses were established using clinical symptoms, serum thyroxine and TRAb, thyroid ultrasound and orbital computed tomography. The entry originates in a study of T cells in Graves' hyperthyroidism and ophthalmopathy. The investigators amplified TCR beta CDR3 regions from RNA transcripts. Primed by the HTBI set, a first-round RT-PCR was run on the TCR CDR3. TCRdb reanalysed the multiplex PCR reads using MiXCR and keeps one entry per CDR3 protein. The table includes 730,000 or so distinct CDR3 sequences, around a sixth detected once.

Source material: blood. V usage is TRBV11-1 and J usage is TRBJ2-1, with TRBD2 matching over 13 bases. This clonotype originated in a woman between 50 and 59 years old with Graves' hyperthyroidism that later progressed to Graves' ophthalmopathy. The CDR3 region has the DNA TGTGCCAGCAGCTTAGCCCCCGAACTAGCGGGGGGGCGTTCGTTCTTC. It translates to CASSLAPELAGGRSFF.